Sequencing of this T cell receptor beta chain was carried out in a study of tumor-infiltrating lymphocytes in localized non-small cell lung cancer (TCRdb year 2021). About the study as a whole: Several histologies were represented in the cohort, which also included both smokers and never-smokers as well as patients whose samples were collected after neoadjuvant chemotherapy. Each patient provided resected tumor tissue plus uninvolved lung tissue from the same patient, with the uninvolved lung tissue described as non-adjacent to the tumor. TCR sequencing was one of several integrated assays, alongside flow cytometry, multiplex immunofluorescence, RNA-seq, exome sequencing and proteomics, applied to the same patients. In total, the ICON cohort was made up of 150 or so surgical patients who had localized non-small cell lung cancer and whose tumors were resected. A total of around 58 patients were part of the paired comparison of immunoSEQ T-cell fraction between tumor and uninvolved lung. Study-level results and caveats: Recurrence-free survival showed no association with tumor T-cell fraction measured by TCR sequencing (p = 0.61). Because different assays used different pieces of the same tissue, technical variation could not be distinguished from intratumor heterogeneity. The TCR-derived T-cell fraction showed no difference between the flow cytometry-defined immunotypes IM1 (good prognosis) and IM2 (poor prognosis). Because assay coverage varied across patients depending on available tissue quantity, TCR sequencing was performed for only a subset of the cohort. Higher T cell infiltration in tumors than in uninvolved lung tissue was supported by TCRbeta sequencing, consistent with immunofluorescence CD3 counts.

The T-cell fraction in tumor and uninvolved lung tissue was obtained from TCR sequencing using the immunoSEQ assay. As for the authors' bioinformatics: In the survival analysis, patients were divided into a high T-cell fraction group (upper tertile) and a low T-cell fraction group (lower two tertiles), and the two groups were compared using a log-rank test. A signed-rank test was used to test paired tumor versus uninvolved lung differences in T-cell fraction. As stored in TCRdb, this immuneACCESS dataset retains in-frame rearrangements with V and J assigned. A fraction of the clones does not appear; measured against another copy, unresolved V genes explain less than half of the discrepancy, and the remainder lacks a known reason. D and trimming were read from the DNA, whereas the V and J calls and clone size are those reported in that table. Across this sample there are about 16,000 clones, with around 63% seen only once. Of the sample, 6.5% falls within the top ten clones.

This clone registers as medium-sized (0.01 to 0.1%) within its sample. The antigen this receptor binds is unknown. No qualities accompany the bases; no much larger clone lies one base away. The first patient joined ICON in early 2016, and enrollment wrapped up when the last patient was enrolled in September 2018. Fresh tumor and matched uninvolved tissue for in-depth immune analyses, including TCR sequencing, were collected from a subcohort of approximately 81 patients. DNA isolated from bulk tissue, without cell sorting, was used for TCR sequencing. A distance of 10 bases separates the germline ends of V and J, which lose 0 bases and 1 base respectively. The CDR3 measures 15 amino acids from cysteine to phenylalanine. CDR3 DNA is the only sequence kept; it has 45 bases, read in frame from the first base. For CDR1 and CDR2, the germline V gene lists SGHRS and YFSETQ.

This receptor was obtained from a human donor with non-small cell lung cancer. This receptor chain uses TRBV5-1 and TRBJ1-2, with the identity of the D gene unclear. The specimen sequenced was lung tumor tissue. Read as DNA, the sequence is TGCGCCAGCAGCTTGGCCGGCCGAGATAACTATGGCTACACCTTC. The translation is CASSLAGRDNYGYTF. The full variable domain, with segments outside the CDR3 supplied by the reference TRBV5-1 and TRBJ1-2 proteins, appears as KAGVTQTPRYLIKTRGQQVTLSCSPISGHRSVSWYQQTPGQGLQFLFEYFSETQRNKGNFPGRFSGRQFSNSRSEMNVSTLELGDSALYLCASSLAGRDNYGYTFGSGTRLTVV.